This TCR beta chain was captured in a study of pediatric ulcerative colitis. The protocol was immunoSEQ multiplex PCR, while the TCRdb copy is restricted to in-frame clones and leaves out a portion. The sample lists over 45,000 clones, roughly 79% occurring once. One to two pinch biopsies were taken from the rectum during colonoscopy. The V end lost 1 base, the J end lost 0 bases, and 7 bases lay between the germline ends. CDR1 GTSNPN and CDR2 SVGIG come from the germline V gene (reference sequence). This CDR3 is built from 14 residues. The sequencing sample was made of gut tissue. The clonotype originates from a girl aged 10 to 17 with moderate ulcerative colitis. The J gene is TRBJ1-3, the V gene TRBV30; TRBD1 is a possible D gene (5 bases). CDR3 bases: TGTGCCTGGAGTGGGGGGTTCTCTGGAAACACCATATATTTT. This gives the protein CAWSGGFSGNTIYF.